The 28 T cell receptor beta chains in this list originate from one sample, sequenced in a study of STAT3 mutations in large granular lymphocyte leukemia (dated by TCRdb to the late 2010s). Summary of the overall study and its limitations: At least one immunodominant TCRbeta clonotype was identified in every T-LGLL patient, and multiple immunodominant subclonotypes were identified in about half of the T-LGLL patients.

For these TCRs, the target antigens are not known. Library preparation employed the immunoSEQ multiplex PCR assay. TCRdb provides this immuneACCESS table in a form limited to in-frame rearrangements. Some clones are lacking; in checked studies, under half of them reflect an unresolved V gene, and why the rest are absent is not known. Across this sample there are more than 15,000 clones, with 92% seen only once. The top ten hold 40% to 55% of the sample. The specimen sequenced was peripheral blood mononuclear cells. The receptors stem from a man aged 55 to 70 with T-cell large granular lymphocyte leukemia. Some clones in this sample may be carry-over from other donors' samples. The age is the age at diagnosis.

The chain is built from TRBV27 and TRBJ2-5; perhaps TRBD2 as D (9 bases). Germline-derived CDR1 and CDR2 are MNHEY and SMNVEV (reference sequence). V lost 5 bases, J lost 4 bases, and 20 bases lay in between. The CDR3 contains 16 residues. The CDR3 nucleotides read TGTGCCAGCAGTGCCAGGGGGCGGGAGGGCCCAGAGACCCAGTACTTC. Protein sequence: CASSARGREGPETQYF.

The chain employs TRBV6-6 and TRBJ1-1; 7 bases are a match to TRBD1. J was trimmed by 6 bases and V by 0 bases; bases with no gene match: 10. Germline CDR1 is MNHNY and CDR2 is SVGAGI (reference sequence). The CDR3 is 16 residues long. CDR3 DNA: TGTGCCAGCAGTTACTCAGGGGGCGCCGGAGCGGCTGAAGCTTTCTTT. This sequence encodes CASSYSGGAGAAEAFF.

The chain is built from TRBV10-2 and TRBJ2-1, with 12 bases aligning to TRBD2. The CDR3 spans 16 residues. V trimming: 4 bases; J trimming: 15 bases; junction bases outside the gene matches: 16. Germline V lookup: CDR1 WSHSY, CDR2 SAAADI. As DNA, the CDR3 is TGCGCCAGCAGTGGGCCTCGACTAGCGGGAGAAGCGGGGCCGTTCTTC. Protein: CASSGPRLAGEAGPFF.

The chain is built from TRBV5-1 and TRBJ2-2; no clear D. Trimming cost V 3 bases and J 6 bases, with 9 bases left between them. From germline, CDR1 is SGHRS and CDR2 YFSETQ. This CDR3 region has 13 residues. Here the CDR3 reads CASSSGEPGELFF. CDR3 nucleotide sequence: TGCGCCAGCAGCTCTGGGGAACCCGGGGAGCTGTTTTTT.

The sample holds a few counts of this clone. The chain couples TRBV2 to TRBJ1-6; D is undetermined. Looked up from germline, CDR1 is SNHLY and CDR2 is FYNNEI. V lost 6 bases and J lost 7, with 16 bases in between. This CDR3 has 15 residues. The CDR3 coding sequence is TGTGCCAGCAGGGCGAGAGGGCAACGGAATTCACCCCTCCACTTT. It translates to CASRARGQRNSPLHF.

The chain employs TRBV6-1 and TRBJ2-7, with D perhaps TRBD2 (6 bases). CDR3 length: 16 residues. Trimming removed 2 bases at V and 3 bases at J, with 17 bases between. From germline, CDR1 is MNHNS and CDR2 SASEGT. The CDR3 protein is CASSERLGVEGYEQYF. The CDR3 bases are TGTGCCAGCAGTGAACGGCTGGGGGTGGAGGGCTACGAGCAGTACTTC.

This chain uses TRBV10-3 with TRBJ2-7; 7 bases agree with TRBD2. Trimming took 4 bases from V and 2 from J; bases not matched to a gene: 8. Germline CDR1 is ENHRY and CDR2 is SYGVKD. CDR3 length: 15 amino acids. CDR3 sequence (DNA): TGTGCCATCAGTGGGGCTAGCGGCACTCCCTACGAGCAGTACTTC. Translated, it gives CAISGASGTPYEQYF.

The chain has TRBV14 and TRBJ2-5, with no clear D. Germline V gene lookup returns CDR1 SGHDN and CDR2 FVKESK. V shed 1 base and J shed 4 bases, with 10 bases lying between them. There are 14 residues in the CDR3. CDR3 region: CASSQVGRRETQYF. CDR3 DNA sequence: TGTGCCAGCAGCCAAGTAGGGCGAAGAGAGACCCAGTACTTC.

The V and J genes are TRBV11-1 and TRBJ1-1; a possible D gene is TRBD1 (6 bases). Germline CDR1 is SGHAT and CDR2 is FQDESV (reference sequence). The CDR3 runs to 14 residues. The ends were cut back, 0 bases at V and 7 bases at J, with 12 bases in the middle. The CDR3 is CASSLARRGSEAFF. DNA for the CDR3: TGTGCCAGCAGCTTAGCGAGGAGGGGGAGTGAAGCTTTCTTT. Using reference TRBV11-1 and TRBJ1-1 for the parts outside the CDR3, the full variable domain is EAEVAQSPRYKITEKSQAVAFWCDPISGHATLYWYRQILGQGPELLVQFQDESVVDDSQLPKDRFSAERLKGVDSTLKIQPAELGDSAMYLCASSLARRGSEAFFGQGTRLTVV.

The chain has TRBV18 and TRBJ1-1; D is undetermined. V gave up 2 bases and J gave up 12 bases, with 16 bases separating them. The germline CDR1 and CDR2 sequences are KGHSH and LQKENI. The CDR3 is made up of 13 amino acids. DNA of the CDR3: TGTGCCAGCTCACCAGGCAGGAACTCTCCCCCTTTCTTT. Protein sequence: CASSPGRNSPPFF. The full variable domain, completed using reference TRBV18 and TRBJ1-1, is NAGVMQNPRHLVRRRGQEARLRCSPMKGHSHVYWYRQLPEEGLKFMVYLQKENIIDESGMPKERFSAEFPKEGPSILRIQQVVRGDSAAYFCASSPGRNSPPFFGQGTRLTVV.

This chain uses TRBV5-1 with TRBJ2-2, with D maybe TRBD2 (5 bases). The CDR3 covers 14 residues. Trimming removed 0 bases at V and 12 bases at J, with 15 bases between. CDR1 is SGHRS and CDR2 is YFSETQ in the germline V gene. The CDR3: CASSLERIPGKLFF. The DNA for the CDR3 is TGCGCCAGCAGCTTGGAGAGGATACCGGGGAAGCTGTTTTTT. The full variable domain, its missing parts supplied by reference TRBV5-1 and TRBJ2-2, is KAGVTQTPRYLIKTRGQQVTLSCSPISGHRSVSWYQQTPGQGLQFLFEYFSETQRNKGNFPGRFSGRQFSNSRSEMNVSTLELGDSALYLCASSLERIPGKLFFGEGSRLTVL.

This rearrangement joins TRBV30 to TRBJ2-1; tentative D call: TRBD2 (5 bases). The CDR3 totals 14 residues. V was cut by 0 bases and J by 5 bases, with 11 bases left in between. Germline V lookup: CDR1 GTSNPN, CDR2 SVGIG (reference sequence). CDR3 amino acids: CAWSVRGSDNEQFF. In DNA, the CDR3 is TGTGCCTGGAGTGTAAGAGGGTCTGACAATGAGCAGTTCTTC. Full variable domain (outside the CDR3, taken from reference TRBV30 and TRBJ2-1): SQTIHQWPATLVQPVGSPLSLECTVEGTSNPNLYWYRQAAGRGLQLLFYSVGIGQISSEVPQNLSASRPQDRQFILSSKKLLLSDSGFYLCAWSVRGSDNEQFFGPGTRLTVL.

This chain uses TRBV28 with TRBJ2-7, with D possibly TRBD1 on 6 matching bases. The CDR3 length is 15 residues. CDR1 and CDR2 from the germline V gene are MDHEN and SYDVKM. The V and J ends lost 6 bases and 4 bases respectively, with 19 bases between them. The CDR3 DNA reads TGTGCCAGCAGCGTGGACAGTTTTAAAACTTACGAGCAGTACTTC. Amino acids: CASSVDSFKTYEQYF.

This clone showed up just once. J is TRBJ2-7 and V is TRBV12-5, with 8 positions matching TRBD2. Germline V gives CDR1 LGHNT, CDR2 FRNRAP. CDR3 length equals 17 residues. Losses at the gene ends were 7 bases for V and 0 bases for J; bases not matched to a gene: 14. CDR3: CASAPRASGPSSYEQYF. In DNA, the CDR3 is TGTGCTAGTGCTCCCAGGGCTAGCGGGCCGAGCTCCTACGAGCAGTACTTC. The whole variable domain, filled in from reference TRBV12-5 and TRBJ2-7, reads DARVTQTPRHKVTEMGQEVTMRCQPILGHNTVFWYRQTMMQGLELLAYFRNRAPLDDSGMPKDRFSAEMPDATLATLKIQPSEPRDSAVYFCASAPRASGPSSYEQYFGPGTRLTVT.

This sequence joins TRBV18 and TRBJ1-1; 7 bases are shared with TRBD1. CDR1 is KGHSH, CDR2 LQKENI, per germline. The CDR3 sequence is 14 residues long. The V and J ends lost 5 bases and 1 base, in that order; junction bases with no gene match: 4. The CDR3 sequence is CASSRGQQNTEAFF. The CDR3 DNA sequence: TGTGCCAGCTCAAGGGGACAGCAGAACACTGAAGCTTTCTTT.

The chain's CDR3 is CASRAPGELFF. The CDR3 DNA is TGTGCCAGCAGGGCTCCCGGGGAGCTGTTTTTT. J is TRBJ2-2 and V is TRBV6-6, with unresolved D. The CDR3 consists of 11 residues. The V gene lost 6 bases and the J gene lost 6 bases, with 5 bases spanning the gap. The germline CDR1 and CDR2 sequences are MNHNY and SVGAGI (reference sequence).

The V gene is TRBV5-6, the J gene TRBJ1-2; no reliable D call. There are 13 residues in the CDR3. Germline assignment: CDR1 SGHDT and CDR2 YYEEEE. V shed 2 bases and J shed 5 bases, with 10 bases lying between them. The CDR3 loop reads CASSLNGLYGYTF. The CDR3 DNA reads TGTGCCAGCAGCTTAAACGGGTTGTATGGCTACACCTTC.

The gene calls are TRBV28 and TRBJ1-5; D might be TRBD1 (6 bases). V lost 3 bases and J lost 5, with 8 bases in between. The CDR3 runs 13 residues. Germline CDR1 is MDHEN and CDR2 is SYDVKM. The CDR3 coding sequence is TGTGCCAGCAGTTTCAGGGGATATCAGCCCCAGCATTTT. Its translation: CASSFRGYQPQHF.

In DNA form, the CDR3 reads TGTGCCAGCAGTCGGGACGAAGCGAACACCGGGGAGCTGTTTTTT. Its protein is CASSRDEANTGELFF. The J gene is TRBJ2-2, the V gene TRBV28, with D perhaps given as TRBD1 or TRBD2 (5 bases each). Trimming took 5 bases from V and 0 from J, leaving 10 bases between them. This CDR3 has 15 amino acids. Per the germline V gene, CDR1 is MDHEN and CDR2 is SYDVKM.

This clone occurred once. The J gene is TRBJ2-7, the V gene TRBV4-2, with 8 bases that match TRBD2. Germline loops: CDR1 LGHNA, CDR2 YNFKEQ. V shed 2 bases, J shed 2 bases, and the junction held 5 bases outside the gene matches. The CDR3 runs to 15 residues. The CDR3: CASSQLAGTAYEQYF. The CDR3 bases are TGTGCCAGCAGCCAATTAGCGGGAACAGCCTACGAGCAGTACTTC.

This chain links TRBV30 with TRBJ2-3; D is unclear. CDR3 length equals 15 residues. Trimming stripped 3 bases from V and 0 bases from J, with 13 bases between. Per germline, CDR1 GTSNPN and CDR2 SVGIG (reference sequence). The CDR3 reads CAWSASGRSTDTQYF. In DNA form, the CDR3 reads TGTGCCTGGAGCGCCTCCGGCAGAAGCACAGATACGCAGTATTTT.

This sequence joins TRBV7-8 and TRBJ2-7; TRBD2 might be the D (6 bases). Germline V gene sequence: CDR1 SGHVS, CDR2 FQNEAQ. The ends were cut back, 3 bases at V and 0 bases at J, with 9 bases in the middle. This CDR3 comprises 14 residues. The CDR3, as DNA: TGTGCCAGCAGCTTGGGGAGGTCCTCCTACGAGCAGTACTTC. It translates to CASSLGRSSYEQYF.

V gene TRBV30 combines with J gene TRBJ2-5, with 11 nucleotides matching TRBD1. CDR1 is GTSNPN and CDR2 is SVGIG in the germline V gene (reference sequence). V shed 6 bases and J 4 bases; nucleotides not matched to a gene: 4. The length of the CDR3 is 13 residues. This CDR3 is CACGQGAGETQYF. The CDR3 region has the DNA TGTGCCTGTGGACAGGGGGCAGGAGAGACCCAGTACTTC.

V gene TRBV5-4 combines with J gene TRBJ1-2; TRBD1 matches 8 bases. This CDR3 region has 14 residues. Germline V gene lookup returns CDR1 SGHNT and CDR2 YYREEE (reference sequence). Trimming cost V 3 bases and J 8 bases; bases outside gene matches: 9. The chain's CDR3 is CASSSNQGAGGYTF. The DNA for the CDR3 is TGTGCCAGCAGCTCAAACCAGGGGGCGGGCGGCTACACCTTC. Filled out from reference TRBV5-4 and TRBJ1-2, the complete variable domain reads ETGVTQSPTHLIKTRGQQVTLRCSSQSGHNTVSWYQQALGQGPQFIFQYYREEENGRGNFPPRFSGLQFPNYSSELNVNALELDDSALYLCASSSNQGAGGYTFGSGTRLTVV.

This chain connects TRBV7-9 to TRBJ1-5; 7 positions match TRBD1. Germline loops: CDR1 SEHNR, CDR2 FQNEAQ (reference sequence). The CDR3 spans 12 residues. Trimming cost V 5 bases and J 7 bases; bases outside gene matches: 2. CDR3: CASSQDRQPQHF. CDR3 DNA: TGTGCCAGCAGCCAGGACAGGCAGCCCCAGCATTTT. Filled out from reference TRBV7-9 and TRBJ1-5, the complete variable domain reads DTGVSQNPRHKITKRGQNVTFRCDPISEHNRLYWYRQTLGQGPEFLTYFQNEAQLEKSRLLSDRFSAERPKGSFSTLEIQRTEQGDSAMYLCASSQDRQPQHFGDGTRLSIL.

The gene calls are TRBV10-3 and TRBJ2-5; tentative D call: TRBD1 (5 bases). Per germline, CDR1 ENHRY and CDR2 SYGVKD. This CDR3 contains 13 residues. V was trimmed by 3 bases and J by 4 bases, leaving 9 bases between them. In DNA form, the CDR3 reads TGTGCCATCAGTGACCCAGGGCCAGAGACCCAGTACTTC. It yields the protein CAISDPGPETQYF.

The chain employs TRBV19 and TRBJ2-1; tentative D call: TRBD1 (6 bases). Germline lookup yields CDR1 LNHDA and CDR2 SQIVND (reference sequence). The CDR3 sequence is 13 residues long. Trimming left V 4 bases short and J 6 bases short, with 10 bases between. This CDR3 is CASSTGVGNEQFF. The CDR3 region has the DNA TGTGCCAGTAGTACAGGGGTGGGCAATGAGCAGTTCTTC.

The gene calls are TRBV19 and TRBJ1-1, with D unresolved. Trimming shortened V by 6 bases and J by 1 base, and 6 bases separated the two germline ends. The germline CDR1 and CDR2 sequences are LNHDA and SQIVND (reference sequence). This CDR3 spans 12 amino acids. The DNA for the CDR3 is TGTGCCAGTAGGTTTCAGAACACTGAAGCTTTCTTT. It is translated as CASRFQNTEAFF.